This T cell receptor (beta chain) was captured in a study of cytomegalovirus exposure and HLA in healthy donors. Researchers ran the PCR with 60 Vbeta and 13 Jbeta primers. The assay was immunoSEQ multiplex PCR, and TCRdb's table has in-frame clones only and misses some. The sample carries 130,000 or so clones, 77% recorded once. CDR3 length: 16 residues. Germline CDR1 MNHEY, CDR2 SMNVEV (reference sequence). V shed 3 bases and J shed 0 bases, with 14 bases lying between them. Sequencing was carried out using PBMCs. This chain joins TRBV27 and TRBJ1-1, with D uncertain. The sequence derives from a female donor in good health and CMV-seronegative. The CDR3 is CASSFLRSPMNTEAFF. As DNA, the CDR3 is TGTGCCAGCAGTTTCTTAAGAAGCCCTATGAACACTGAAGCTTTCTTT.